The 30 T cell receptor beta chains below come from one sample, sequenced in a study of blood T cells in healthy people across ages. Using a J-beta primer mix together with a sample-barcoded 5' primer, a second PCR was run for about 6 to 11 cycles. TCRdb reprocessed the 5' RACE reads with MiXCR, giving one entry per CDR3 protein. The repertoire consists of approximately 1,700,000 distinct CDR3 sequences, with 30% to 40% occurring once and the leading ten covering 23%. The specimen sequenced was blood. The receptors derive from a human donor in good health.

Concerning this clonotype: An end of the junction does not agree with germline; a read error may underlie this. J is TRBJ1-6 and V is TRBV7-2; maybe TRBD1 (6 bases). The germline V gene encodes CDR1 SGHTA and CDR2 FQGNSA. The CDR3 length is 16 residues. For the CDR3, the DNA is TGTGCCAGCAGCGGAGGACCGACAGGAATTAATTCATCCCTCCACTTT. The encoded protein is CASSGGPTGINSSLHF.

The sample holds a few counts of this clonotype. The chain carries TRBV12-3 or TRBV12-4 and TRBJ2-5; 9 nucleotides agree with TRBD1. The V segment lost 4 bases and the J segment 2 bases; nucleotides outside the gene matches: 5. CDR3 length equals 15 residues. CDR3 residues: CASSWGQGPQETQYF. Here the CDR3 DNA reads TGTGCCAGCAGTTGGGGACAGGGTCCACAAGAGACCCAGTACTTC.

J is TRBJ1-1 and V is TRBV2; weak D call: TRBD1 (6 bases). Between the trimmed V and J ends, which lost 4 bases and 3 bases, there was a span of 9 bases. CDR3 length: 13 residues. Germline V gene data show CDR1 as SNHLY and CDR2 as FYNNEI. The CDR3 loop is CASSGTDYTEAFF. In DNA, the CDR3 is TGTGCCAGCAGTGGGACAGATTACACTGAAGCTTTCTTT.

This clonotype showed up many times. J is TRBJ2-7 and V is TRBV7-9, with 11 bases that match TRBD2. This CDR3 is 15 amino acids long. The J segment lost 4 bases and the V segment lost 4 bases, leaving 6 bases of the junction unmatched. Germline assignment: CDR1 SEHNR and CDR2 FQNEAQ (reference sequence). In DNA form, the CDR3 reads TGTGCCAGCAGCTCCGATAGCGGGGGGGCTTACGAGCAGTACTTC. Encoded protein: CASSSDSGGAYEQYF.

The chain has TRBV2 and TRBJ2-7, with 7 nucleotides matching TRBD1. Matching the DNA end better, TRBJ2-5 makes the J call doubtful. The length of the CDR3 is 15 residues. Germline values: CDR1 SNHLY, CDR2 FYNNEI. The CDR3 is CASSEGLTGLETQYF. In DNA, the CDR3 is TGTGCCAGCAGTGAAGGGCTGACAGGGTTGGAGACCCAGTACTTC.

The rearrangement links TRBV7-9 to TRBJ2-4, with D possibly called TRBD1 or TRBD2 (6 bases each). V was pared by 5 bases and J by 2 bases, with 10 bases between. From germline, CDR1 is SEHNR and CDR2 FQNEAQ (reference sequence). The CDR3 loop spans 14 amino acids. CDR3 nucleotide sequence: TGTGCCAGCAGCGCGGGACATCCCAAAAACATTCAGTACTTC. Amino acids: CASSAGHPKNIQYF.

V and J are TRBV4-2 and TRBJ1-2; D perhaps matches TRBD1 (5 bases). The CDR3 sequence is 17 residues long. In germline, CDR1 is LGHNA, CDR2 YNFKEQ. V shed 0 bases and J shed 4 bases, with 18 bases lying between them. CDR3 DNA sequence: TGTGCCAGCAGCCAAGAAACAGCTGAAACCGGGACCTATGGCTACACCTTC. Its protein is CASSQETAETGTYGYTF.

The sample holds many counts of this clonotype. The V and J genes are TRBV4-3 and TRBJ1-2; possibly TRBD1 for D (5 bases). The CDR3 covers 14 residues. The germline V and J ends were trimmed by 4 bases and 2 bases, with 11 bases remaining between them. Germline-derived CDR1 and CDR2 are LGHNA and YSLEER. The CDR3 protein is CASSRGAANYGYTF. The CDR3 coding sequence is TGCGCCAGCAGCCGCGGGGCAGCAAACTATGGCTACACCTTC.

This sequence joins TRBV20-1 and TRBJ2-1; 11 nucleotides align to TRBD2. The CDR3 covers 16 residues. V dropped 5 bases and J dropped 4; count of bases not matched to a gene: 10. CDR1 and CDR2 from the germline V gene are DFQATT and SNEGSKA (reference sequence). The CDR3 region has the DNA TGCAGTGCTGGATCTATAGCGGGGGGGCGTTACAATGAGCAGTTCTTC. This translates into CSAGSIAGGRYNEQFF.

This clonotype was seen only a few times. This chain joins TRBV12-3 or TRBV12-4 and TRBJ2-5; the D is unclear. CDR3 size: 14 residues. The ends were cut back, 5 bases at V and 8 bases at J, with 18 bases in the middle. CDR3 protein: CASSPNLERLTQYF. For the CDR3, the DNA is TGTGCCAGCAGTCCGAATCTAGAGAGATTAACCCAGTACTTC.

The V and J genes are TRBV5-1 and TRBJ2-4; TRBD1 matches 8 bases. J gave up 8 bases and V 4 bases, and 5 bases lay outside the gene matches. Germline loops: CDR1 SGHRS, CDR2 YFSETQ. This CDR3 is built from 13 residues. The CDR3 DNA follows: TGCGCCAGCAGCCCGGGACAGGAAGACATTCAGTACTTC. Translated: CASSPGQEDIQYF.

This chain uses TRBV7-9 with TRBJ1-1; D is unresolved. Trimming stripped 3 bases from V and 5 bases from J, with 10 bases between. Germline V gives CDR1 SEHNR, CDR2 FQNEAQ (reference sequence). This CDR3 is 13 amino acids long. The chain's CDR3 is CASSFGSLTEAFF. CDR3 sequence (DNA): TGTGCCAGCAGCTTTGGTTCTCTAACTGAAGCTTTCTTT.

This sequence joins TRBV20-1 and TRBJ1-5; TRBD1 agrees at 7 bases. Germline V gives CDR1 DFQATT, CDR2 SNEGSKA (reference sequence). The V and J ends lost 6 bases and 4 bases, in that order; junction bases with no gene match: 12. The CDR3 sequence is 15 residues long. This CDR3 reads CSARREAGGNQPQHF. The CDR3 nucleotides are TGCAGTGCCCGTCGGGAGGCAGGGGGTAATCAGCCCCAGCATTTT.

The rearrangement links TRBV20-1 to TRBJ2-4; 16 nucleotides agree with TRBD2. The CDR3 consists of 17 residues. Germline CDR1 DFQATT, CDR2 SNEGSKA (reference sequence). Trimming cost V 4 bases and J 8 bases; bases outside gene matches: 11. CDR3: CSATTGLAGGPGDIQYF. The CDR3 coding sequence is TGCAGTGCTACGACGGGACTAGCGGGGGGGCCGGGGGACATTCAGTACTTC.

This clonotype came up a few times. V gene TRBV20-1 combines with J gene TRBJ2-3, with 8 bases that match TRBD2. The CDR3 consists of 16 residues. Germline loops: CDR1 DFQATT, CDR2 SNEGSKA (reference sequence). V was pared by 6 bases and J by 2 bases, with 13 bases of the junction left unmatched. The CDR3 DNA follows: TGCAGTGCGGATACCGGGGGGGTCCAAAACACAGATACGCAGTATTTT. The encoded protein is CSADTGGVQNTDTQYF.

The chain joins TRBV20-1 to TRBJ2-7; maybe TRBD1 (5 bases). The length of the CDR3 is 17 residues. CDR1 DFQATT and CDR2 SNEGSKA come from the germline V gene (reference sequence). Trimming left V 3 bases short and J 2 bases short, with 23 bases between. CDR3 protein: CSARIPGRAKTAYEQYF. The CDR3 DNA sequence: TGCAGTGCTAGGATTCCAGGCAGGGCGAAAACTGCCTACGAGCAGTACTTC.

This clonotype came up a few times. The rearrangement joins TRBV29-1 to TRBJ1-2, with D hard to call. Germline V lookup: CDR1 SQVTM, CDR2 ANQGSEA. Trimming shortened V by 3 bases and J by 2 bases, and 7 bases separated the two germline ends. CDR3 size: 12 residues. The CDR3 loop is CSVDMYNYGYTF. The CDR3 coding sequence is TGCAGCGTTGACATGTACAACTATGGCTACACCTTC.

The chain joins TRBV4-2 to TRBJ2-4; 8 nucleotides agree with TRBD1. The DNA matches TRBJ2-5 better at its end, which makes the J call doubtful. This CDR3 spans 18 amino acids. Looked up from germline, CDR1 is LGHNA and CDR2 is YNFKEQ. The CDR3 sequence: CASSQGTRTGRAQETQYF. DNA for the CDR3: TGTGCCAGCAGCCAAGGGACGCGGACAGGGCGAGCCCAAGAGACCCAGTACTTC.

This clonotype was counted many times. This rearrangement joins TRBV7-6 to TRBJ2-7; 8 bases are a match to TRBD1. V shed 0 bases, J shed 2 bases, and the junction held 12 bases outside the gene matches. The V gene's germline CDR1 is SGHVS and CDR2 FNYEAQ. This CDR3 spans 18 amino acids. The CDR3 DNA reads as TGTGCCAGCAGCTTAGCCAGAACTGGACAGGGAACACCCTACGAGCAGTACTTC. It specifies CASSLARTGQGTPYEQYF. Using reference TRBV7-6 and TRBJ2-7 for the parts outside the CDR3, the full variable domain is GAGVSQSPRYKVTKRGQDVALRCDPISGHVSLYWYRQALGQGPEFLTYFNYEAQQDKSGLPNDRFSAERPEGSISTLTIQRTEQRDSAMYRCASSLARTGQGTPYEQYFGPGTRLTVT.

This chain connects TRBV20-1 to TRBJ1-2, with TRBD1 matching over 8 bases. Trimming cost V 3 bases and J 7 bases; bases outside gene matches: 10. The germline V gene has CDR1 DFQATT and CDR2 SNEGSKA (reference sequence). CDR3 length: 14 amino acids. CDR3 sequence: CSARDPGQGSGYTF. CDR3 in DNA: TGCAGTGCTAGGGATCCCGGACAGGGTAGTGGCTACACCTTC.

Worth noting for this clonotype: Compared with germline, one end of the junction differs, possibly owing to a read error. This rearrangement joins TRBV7-9 to TRBJ2-7; D gene uncertain. This CDR3 region has 12 residues. Germline CDR1 is SEHNR and CDR2 is FQNEAQ (reference sequence). CDR3 in DNA: TGTACCAGCAGCCCTCCCTCCTACGAGCAGTACTTC. It encodes CTSSPPSYEQYF.

The sample holds a few counts of this clonotype. The chain is built from TRBV5-1 and TRBJ2-1; D tentatively fits TRBD1 or TRBD2 (5 bases each). CDR3 size: 15 residues. V dropped 0 bases and J dropped 9 bases, with 16 bases sitting between them. CDR1 and CDR2 from the germline V gene are SGHRS and YFSETQ. CDR3 coding DNA: TGCGCCAGCAGCTTGGTACAGGTTCGGGGAGTTGAGCAGTTCTTC. As protein: CASSLVQVRGVEQFF.

The chain couples TRBV27 to TRBJ2-1; 12 bases align to TRBD1. V lost 3 bases to trimming and J lost 8 bases; unmatched junction nucleotides: 11. The V gene's germline CDR1 is MNHEY and CDR2 SMNVEV (reference sequence). This CDR3 has 17 amino acids. CDR3 bases: TGTGCCAGCAGTTTCCTTCCATCCGGGACAGGGGGCCATGAGCAGTTCTTC. Its translation is CASSFLPSGTGGHEQFF.

The rearrangement joins TRBV4-2 to TRBJ2-1, with D perhaps matching TRBD2 (7 bases). This CDR3 is 19 amino acids long. The ends were cut back, 1 base at V and 0 bases at J, with 19 bases in the middle. Germline V gene data show CDR1 as LGHNA and CDR2 as YNFKEQ. The CDR3 DNA sequence: TGTGCCAGCAGCCAAGCCCCAGGGTCGAGGGGGGGCTCCTACAATGAGCAGTTCTTC. It specifies CASSQAPGSRGGSYNEQFF.

This clonotype was recorded a few times. The CDR3 spells CASSQDRARGEAFF. CDR3 bases: TGCGCCAGCAGCCAAGATCGAGCCCGGGGTGAAGCTTTCTTT. The chain has TRBV4-1 and TRBJ1-1; no reliable D call. Trimming stripped 0 bases from V and 7 bases from J, with 12 bases between. This CDR3 is 14 amino acids long. Per the germline V gene, CDR1 is MGHRA and CDR2 is YSYEKL.

A few counts support this clonotype. V is TRBV20-1 and J is TRBJ2-1, with 7 bases aligning to TRBD2. Germline lookup yields CDR1 DFQATT and CDR2 SNEGSKA (reference sequence). Germline trimming cut 4 bases from V and 6 bases from J; bases unmatched to any gene: 12. The CDR3 has 15 amino acids. The CDR3 loop is CSANRPGGLINEQFF. The CDR3 bases are TGCAGTGCTAACCGGCCGGGGGGTCTTATCAATGAGCAGTTCTTC.

The CDR3 coding sequence is TGTGCCAGCAGCTCGCTACAGGGTCGGGCTAATGAAAAACTGTTTTTT. It is translated as CASSSLQGRANEKLFF. The chain combines TRBV7-9 with TRBJ1-4; D perhaps matches TRBD1 (6 bases). Trimming stripped 4 bases from V and 3 bases from J, with 15 bases between. Germline CDR1 SEHNR, CDR2 FQNEAQ (reference sequence). The CDR3 has 16 residues.

The rearrangement joins TRBV4-3 to TRBJ1-1; D unresolved. The CDR3 is 15 residues long. Germline lookup yields CDR1 LGHNA and CDR2 YSLEER. Between the trimmed V and J ends, which lost 0 bases and 6 bases, there was a span of 14 bases. For the CDR3, the DNA is TGCGCCAGCAGCCAAGATGGGTTCCAGTTTTCTGAAGCTTTCTTT. Translating gives CASSQDGFQFSEAFF.

The rearrangement links TRBV4-3 to TRBJ2-3; perhaps TRBD2 as D (6 bases). The V and J ends lost 0 bases and 8 bases respectively, with 9 bases between them. The CDR3 runs to 13 residues. Germline assignment: CDR1 LGHNA and CDR2 YSLEER. The DNA of the CDR3 is TGCGCCAGCAGCCAAGATCGGCGGGGTACGCAGTATTTT. Protein: CASSQDRRGTQYF.

This clonotype has just a few counts. V gene TRBV6-5 combines with J gene TRBJ1-5; 8 bases are a match to TRBD1. The CDR3 extends over 15 amino acids. The J segment lost 2 bases and the V segment lost 6 bases, leaving 6 bases of the junction unmatched. Germline V gene data show CDR1 as MNHEY and CDR2 as SVGAGI. The CDR3 DNA reads TGTGCCAGCAGGGGGACAGGTGATGGCAATCAGCCCCAGCATTTT. Translated: CASRGTGDGNQPQHF.